These 21 T cell receptor beta chains were all obtained from the same sample, sequenced in a study of early stage breast cancer tumors. Sequencing was performed with immunoSEQ multiplex PCR; in TCRdb, only in-frame clones are kept and a portion is missing. The repertoire holds 70,000 or so clones, with 80% as singletons. The material sequenced was blood. The receptors were gathered from a person between 35 and 49 years old with breast cancer.

The rearrangement uses TRBV6-1 and TRBJ2-7; a possible D gene is TRBD2 (6 bases). V shed 9 bases and J shed 4 bases, with 19 bases lying between them. Germline V gene lookup returns CDR1 MNHNS and CDR2 SASEGT. The CDR3 runs 14 residues. CDR3 nucleotide sequence: TGTGCCAGTGGTGCGTGGGACTGGAGGTACGAGCAGTACTTC. It is translated as CASGAWDWRYEQYF.

The chain couples TRBV27 to TRBJ1-4, with D unresolved. Trimming shortened V by 4 bases and J by 1 base, and 13 bases separated the two germline ends. Germline assignment: CDR1 MNHEY and CDR2 SMNVEV (reference sequence). The CDR3 consists of 16 residues. The CDR3: CASSYNLPGTNEKLFF. CDR3 DNA: TGTGCCAGCAGTTACAATTTACCGGGAACTAATGAAAAACTGTTTTTT.

The gene calls are TRBV18 and TRBJ1-3; possibly TRBD1 for D (5 bases). The CDR3 runs 15 residues. Deletions cut 3 bases from V and 0 bases from J, with 9 bases between. Looked up from germline, CDR1 is KGHSH and CDR2 is LQKENI. CDR3 nucleotides: TGTGCCAGCTCACCTCAGGGAGACTCTGGAAACACCATATATTTT. This gives the protein CASSPQGDSGNTIYF.

The chain employs TRBV28 and TRBJ1-5; the D gene is possibly TRBD1 (6 bases). Germline V gene data show CDR1 as MDHEN and CDR2 as SYDVKM. The CDR3 contains 17 residues. Trimming cost V 4 bases and J 0 bases, with 16 bases left between them. The CDR3 spells CASSSAQQGVSNQPQHF. The CDR3 DNA sequence: TGTGCCAGCAGTTCGGCCCAACAGGGTGTTAGCAATCAGCCCCAGCATTTT.

To note about this clone: The germline gene is not matched at one end of the junction; a read error may be the cause. This rearrangement joins TRBV27 to TRBJ1-5; D remains unclear. CDR1 is MNHEY and CDR2 is SMNVEV in the germline V gene (reference sequence). The CDR3 consists of 13 residues. CDR3 loop: CASSFQYDQPQHF. In nucleotides, the CDR3 is TGTGCCAGTAGTTTCCAATATGATCAGCCCCAGCATTTT.

This rearrangement joins TRBV6-1 to TRBJ2-7; the D is unclear. Looked up from germline, CDR1 is MNHNS and CDR2 is SASEGT. This CDR3 is 12 amino acids long. The germline V and J ends were trimmed by 2 bases and 4 bases, with 6 bases remaining between them. CDR3 protein: CASSENEYEQYF. CDR3 coding DNA: TGTGCCAGCAGTGAAAACGAATACGAGCAGTACTTC.

V is TRBV28 and J is TRBJ1-1; TRBD1 is a possible D gene (5 bases). From germline, CDR1 is MDHEN and CDR2 SYDVKM. The CDR3 is 12 amino acids. Trimming took 7 bases from V and 1 from J, leaving 7 bases between them. The CDR3 region has the DNA TGTGCCAGCATTACAGGGAACACTGAAGCTTTCTTT. As protein: CASITGNTEAFF.

The chain has TRBV18 and TRBJ1-1; no clear D. The V gene lost 6 bases and the J gene lost 2 bases, with 19 bases spanning the gap. Germline V gene lookup returns CDR1 KGHSH and CDR2 LQKENI. The CDR3 extends over 16 amino acids. The CDR3 protein is CASSQAGSSPNTEAFF. For the CDR3, the DNA is TGTGCCAGCTCCCAGGCGGGCAGCTCGCCAAACACTGAAGCTTTCTTT.

The sample holds one count of this clone. The chain links TRBV7-9 to TRBJ2-5; a possible D gene is TRBD1 (5 bases). The CDR3 consists of 14 residues. Trimming left V 2 bases short and J 0 bases short, with 7 bases between. Germline values: CDR1 SEHNR, CDR2 FQNEAQ (reference sequence). The CDR3, as DNA: TGTGCCAGCAGCTTAAAGGGGAACCAAGAGACCCAGTACTTC. Translation gives CASSLKGNQETQYF.

A single count supports this clone. The chain has TRBV19 and TRBJ2-2, with 9 bases identical to TRBD2. V dropped 4 bases and J dropped 5; count of bases not matched to a gene: 8. The germline V gene has CDR1 LNHDA and CDR2 SQIVND (reference sequence). This CDR3 is built from 16 residues. The CDR3 is CASSKGLAGVTGELFF. In DNA form, the CDR3 reads TGTGCCAGTAGTAAGGGGTTAGCGGGAGTTACCGGGGAGCTGTTTTTT.

The chain employs TRBV30 and TRBJ2-3; D not certain. This CDR3 has 13 amino acids. The germline gives CDR1 GTSNPN, CDR2 SVGIG (reference sequence). Trimming left V 4 bases short and J 3 bases short, with 11 bases between. The CDR3 loop is CAWTNAGTDTQYF. For the CDR3, the DNA is TGTGCCTGGACGAATGCAGGAACAGATACGCAGTATTTT.

The chain recombines TRBV6-4 with TRBJ2-5; TRBD2 is a possible D gene (5 bases). CDR1 is MRHNA and CDR2 is SNTAGT in the germline V gene. The CDR3 loop spans 13 amino acids. Between the trimmed V and J ends, which lost 5 bases and 7 bases, there was a span of 14 bases. CDR3 DNA: TGTGCCAGCAGTAAATCTCCAGGAGGGACCCAGTACTTC. It specifies CASSKSPGGTQYF.

The rearrangement uses TRBV5-1 and TRBJ2-2; D ambiguous. CDR1 is SGHRS and CDR2 is YFSETQ in the germline V gene. This CDR3 contains 14 residues. Trimming removed 4 bases from V and 5 bases from J, with 12 bases in between. The CDR3 here is CASSAVVGTGELFF. DNA of the CDR3: TGCGCCAGCAGCGCCGTGGTGGGGACCGGGGAGCTGTTTTTT.

The chain is built from TRBV7-9 and TRBJ2-7; D is perhaps TRBD1 (5 bases). V was cut by 1 base and J by 2 bases, with 15 bases left in between. Germline-derived CDR1 and CDR2 are SEHNR and FQNEAQ (reference sequence). CDR3 length: 16 amino acids. The CDR3 is CASSLGFFDSTYEQYF. CDR3 coding DNA: TGTGCCAGCAGCTTAGGCTTTTTTGACAGCACCTACGAGCAGTACTTC.

This clone was seen more than once but under ten times. The chain joins TRBV18 to TRBJ2-7, with 7 positions matching TRBD1. V lost 5 bases and J lost 4; bases outside the gene matches: 5. Per the germline V gene, CDR1 is KGHSH and CDR2 is LQKENI. This CDR3 is 13 amino acids long. CDR3 in amino acids: CASSKGTEYEQYF. CDR3 bases: TGTGCCAGCTCAAAGGGGACAGAGTACGAGCAGTACTTC.

The rearrangement joins TRBV6-5 to TRBJ1-1, with 9 bases matching TRBD1. V dropped 6 bases and J dropped 5; count of bases not matched to a gene: 10. This CDR3 region has 15 residues. CDR1 is MNHEY, CDR2 SVGAGI, per germline. CDR3 sequence reads: CASRDPGTGFTEAFF. Here the CDR3 DNA reads TGTGCCAGCAGAGATCCCGGGACAGGGTTTACTGAAGCTTTCTTT.

This clone was seen once. This chain connects TRBV5-1 to TRBJ1-2; 7 bases match TRBD1. Per germline, CDR1 SGHRS and CDR2 YFSETQ. The CDR3 runs to 14 residues. With 6 bases clipped from V and 7 bases from J, the junction kept 12 bases outside the gene matches. This chain's CDR3 is CASMPGQQGGGYTF. CDR3 nucleotide sequence: TGCGCCAGCATGCCGGGACAGCAAGGAGGTGGCTACACCTTC.

The table lists this clone with a count of one. The J gene is TRBJ2-1, the V gene TRBV18; possible D gene TRBD2, 5 bases. The CDR3 is made up of 15 amino acids. Germline CDR1 KGHSH, CDR2 LQKENI. The V end was cut by 2 bases, the J end by 4 bases, with 12 bases between. The CDR3 spells CASSPGRVEYNEQFF. The DNA for the CDR3 is TGTGCCAGCTCACCAGGGAGAGTGGAATACAATGAGCAGTTCTTC. Full variable domain (rest looked up from reference TRBV18 and TRBJ2-1): NAGVMQNPRHLVRRRGQEARLRCSPMKGHSHVYWYRQLPEEGLKFMVYLQKENIIDESGMPKERFSAEFPKEGPSILRIQQVVRGDSAAYFCASSPGRVEYNEQFFGPGTRLTVL.

V gene TRBV19 combines with J gene TRBJ2-1, with D possibly being TRBD1 (6 bases). Trimming cost V 3 bases and J 4 bases, with 16 bases left between them. CDR1 and CDR2 (germline): LNHDA, SQIVND (reference sequence). The CDR3 is 16 amino acids. The CDR3 DNA reads as TGTGCCAGTAGTATTAGGAAAGGGGGATCTTACAATGAGCAGTTCTTC. Protein sequence: CASSIRKGGSYNEQFF.

J is TRBJ2-4 and V is TRBV19; 9 nucleotides align to TRBD2. The CDR3 is made up of 16 amino acids. Per germline, CDR1 LNHDA and CDR2 SQIVND (reference sequence). V was pared by 3 bases and J by 8 bases, with 11 bases of the junction left unmatched. The CDR3 coding sequence is TGTGCCAGTAGTATTTACCTGGCGGGAGGGGTATACATTCAGTACTTC. Translating it yields CASSIYLAGGVYIQYF. The whole variable domain, filled in from reference TRBV19 and TRBJ2-4, reads DGGITQSPKYLFRKEGQNVTLSCEQNLNHDAMYWYRQDPGQGLRLIYYSQIVNDFQKGDIAEGYSVSREKKESFPLTVTSAQKNPTAFYLCASSIYLAGGVYIQYFGAGTRLSVL.

The V and J genes are TRBV7-2 and TRBJ1-5; D gene ambiguous. This CDR3 comprises 16 residues. CDR1 and CDR2 (germline): SGHTA, FQGNSA. The V end lost 2 bases, the J end lost 0 bases, and 11 bases lay between the germline ends. This CDR3 reads CASSLPGTDSNQPQHF. The DNA for the CDR3 is TGTGCCAGCAGCTTACCCGGAACAGATAGCAATCAGCCCCAGCATTTT.